A selection of T cell receptor beta chains follows, all from one sample in a study of CD8 T cells in Susac syndrome. Each CDR3 protein is one row after TCRdb ran MiXCR on the immunoSEQ multiplex PCR reads. In the table there are about 170,000 distinct CDR3 sequences, around 96% of which are singletons. The sample comprised CD4+ T cells from PBMCs. The receptor source for this set is a human donor with Susac syndrome. Both conserved end residues are part of each CDR3. The D gene is left open where the match is weak. The size entry is marked missing in some rows and otherwise reads once, few, many or a size class.

clone size: -
CDR3 length: 11
V gene: TRBV29-1
D gene: -
J gene: TRBJ1-3
CDR3 protein: CSGDSGNTIYF
CDR3 DNA: TGCAGCGGCGACTCGGGAAACACCATATATTTT

clone size: -
CDR3 length: 12
V gene: TRBV29-1
D gene: TRBD1
J gene: TRBJ1-1
CDR3 protein: CSVLGTGTEAFF
CDR3 DNA: TGCAGCGTCCTTGGGACAGGCACTGAAGCTTTCTTT

clone size: -
CDR3 length: 14
V gene: TRBV15
D gene: -
J gene: TRBJ1-6
CDR3 protein: CATSRPGLNSPLHF
CDR3 DNA: TGTGCCACCAGCAGACCGGGACTTAATTCACCCCTCCACTTT

clone size: -
CDR3 length: 13
V gene: TRBV28
D gene: -
J gene: TRBJ1-1
CDR3 protein: CASQGQGWTEAFF
CDR3 DNA: TGTGCCAGCCAAGGGCAGGGCTGGACTGAAGCTTTCTTT

clone size: -
CDR3 length: 12
V gene: TRBV28
D gene: -
J gene: TRBJ1-5
CDR3 protein: CASRAGDQPQHF
CDR3 DNA: TGTGCCAGCAGGGCAGGGGACCAGCCCCAGCATTTT

clone size: -
CDR3 length: 13
V gene: TRBV7-9
D gene: -
J gene: TRBJ1-2
CDR3 protein: CASSLTTFYGYTF
CDR3 DNA: TGTGCCAGCAGCTTAACAACTTTCTATGGCTACACCTTC

clone size: -
CDR3 length: 14
V gene: TRBV5-4
D gene: -
J gene: TRBJ2-1
CDR3 protein: CASSSGLTGNEQFF
CDR3 DNA: TGTGCCAGCAGCTCGGGATTAACAGGGAATGAGCAGTTCTTC

clone size: -
CDR3 length: 12
V gene: TRBV20-1
D gene: -
J gene: TRBJ1-1
CDR3 protein: CSARGTGTEAFF
CDR3 DNA: TGCAGTGCTAGAGGGACCGGCACTGAAGCTTTCTTT

clone size: once
CDR3 length: 12
V gene: TRBV12-3/TRBV12-4
D gene: -
J gene: TRBJ2-1
CDR3 protein: CASSLDDYEQFF
CDR3 DNA: TGTGCCAGCAGTTTAGACGACTATGAGCAGTTCTTC

clone size: -
CDR3 length: 16
V gene: TRBV4-3
D gene: -
J gene: TRBJ2-3
CDR3 protein: CASSHEGQTSTDTQYF
CDR3 DNA: TGCGCCAGCAGCCACGAAGGACAGACTAGCACAGATACGCAGTATTTT

clone size: -
CDR3 length: 11
V gene: TRBV30
D gene: -
J gene: TRBJ1-1
CDR3 protein: CARRVNTEAFF
CDR3 DNA: TGTGCTCGGAGGGTGAACACTGAAGCTTTCTTT

clone size: -
CDR3 length: 14
V gene: TRBV12-3/TRBV12-4
D gene: -
J gene: TRBJ2-7
CDR3 protein: CASSPILSSYEQYF
CDR3 DNA: TGTGCCAGCAGCCCCATACTAAGCTCCTACGAGCAGTACTTC

clone size: -
CDR3 length: 17
V gene: TRBV29-1
D gene: TRBD1
J gene: TRBJ1-1
CDR3 protein: CSVDPDRATGLYTEAFF
CDR3 DNA: TGCAGCGTTGACCCGGACAGGGCAACGGGCTTGTACACTGAAGCTTTCTTT

clone size: once
CDR3 length: 15
V gene: TRBV5-6
D gene: -
J gene: TRBJ1-3
CDR3 protein: CASSLDSYSGNTIYF
CDR3 DNA: TGTGCCAGCAGCTTGGACAGCTACTCTGGAAACACCATATATTTT

clone size: once
CDR3 length: 9
V gene: TRBV20-1
D gene: TRBD1
J gene: TRBJ1-2
CDR3 protein: CSPTGGKLF
CDR3 DNA: TGCAGTCCGACAGGGGGAAAACTCTTC

clone size: -
CDR3 length: 14
V gene: TRBV25-1
D gene: TRBD2
J gene: TRBJ2-1
CDR3 protein: CASSSSGAYNEQFF
CDR3 DNA: TGTGCCAGCAGCTCTAGCGGGGCCTACAATGAGCAGTTCTTC

clone size: -
CDR3 length: 17
V gene: TRBV24-1
D gene: TRBD2
J gene: TRBJ2-1
CDR3 protein: CATVGTSGRRATNEQFF
CDR3 DNA: TGTGCCACCGTGGGGACTAGCGGGAGGAGAGCTACCAATGAGCAGTTCTTC

clone size: -
CDR3 length: 14
V gene: TRBV12-3/TRBV12-4
D gene: -
J gene: TRBJ1-6
CDR3 protein: CASSYGPRNSPLHF
CDR3 DNA: TGTGCCAGCAGTTACGGACCCAGGAATTCACCCCTCCACTTT

clone size: -
CDR3 length: 13
V gene: TRBV6-4
D gene: -
J gene: TRBJ2-3
CDR3 protein: CASSDQTGDTQYF
CDR3 DNA: TGTGCCAGCAGTGACCAGACCGGAGATACGCAGTATTTT

clone size: once
CDR3 length: 14
V gene: TRBV9
D gene: -
J gene: TRBJ1-6
CDR3 protein: CASSAGTAGSPLHF
CDR3 DNA: TGTGCCAGCAGCGCCGGGACGGCAGGTTCACCCCTCCACTTT

clone size: -
CDR3 length: 15
V gene: TRBV12-3/TRBV12-4
D gene: -
J gene: TRBJ2-7
CDR3 protein: CASSPFWQSSYEQYF
CDR3 DNA: TGTGCCAGCAGTCCCTTTTGGCAGAGCTCCTACGAGCAGTACTTC

clone size: -
CDR3 length: 17
V gene: TRBV29-1
D gene: -
J gene: TRBJ2-1
CDR3 protein: CSVVGPSGGGSYNEQFF
CDR3 DNA: TGCAGCGTTGTCGGCCCGTCCGGGGGCGGCTCCTACAATGAGCAGTTCTTC

clone size: -
CDR3 length: 16
V gene: TRBV3-1
D gene: -
J gene: TRBJ2-7
CDR3 protein: CASSQGILGGTYEQYF
CDR3 DNA: TGTGCCAGCAGCCAAGGAATCTTGGGCGGAACCTACGAGCAGTACTTC

clone size: -
CDR3 length: 11
V gene: TRBV29-1
D gene: -
J gene: TRBJ1-2
CDR3 protein: CSVGGARGYTF
CDR3 DNA: TGCAGCGTGGGGGGGGCGCGAGGCTACACCTTC

clone size: -
CDR3 length: 13
V gene: TRBV4-3
D gene: -
J gene: TRBJ1-5
CDR3 protein: CASSQAGMKPQHF
CDR3 DNA: TGCGCCAGCAGCCAAGCAGGGATGAAGCCCCAGCATTTT

clone size: -
CDR3 length: 13
V gene: TRBV5-1
D gene: -
J gene: TRBJ2-5
CDR3 protein: CASSLISQETQYF
CDR3 DNA: TGCGCCAGCAGCTTGATATCCCAAGAGACCCAGTACTTC

clone size: -
CDR3 length: 15
V gene: TRBV27
D gene: TRBD1
J gene: TRBJ2-5
CDR3 protein: CASSSIQGLDGTQYF
CDR3 DNA: TGTGCCAGCAGTTCTATACAGGGGTTGGATGGGACCCAGTACTTC

clone size: -
CDR3 length: 15
V gene: TRBV24-1
D gene: -
J gene: TRBJ2-3
CDR3 protein: CATSDFTASTDTQYF
CDR3 DNA: TGTGCCACCAGTGATTTCACAGCGAGCACAGATACGCAGTATTTT

clone size: -
CDR3 length: 14
V gene: TRBV30
D gene: -
J gene: TRBJ2-7
CDR3 protein: CAWSVRQGGYEQYF
CDR3 DNA: TGTGCCTGGAGTGTCAGGCAGGGGGGATACGAGCAGTACTTC

clone size: -
CDR3 length: 17
V gene: TRBV7-2
D gene: TRBD2
J gene: TRBJ2-5
CDR3 protein: CASSFGTSGPRGETQYF
CDR3 DNA: TGTGCCAGCAGCTTTGGGACTAGCGGGCCACGGGGGGAGACCCAGTACTTC

clone size: -
CDR3 length: 15
V gene: TRBV28
D gene: -
J gene: TRBJ2-7
CDR3 protein: CASSFGSGGFPEQYF
CDR3 DNA: TGTGCCAGCAGTTTCGGATCTGGGGGCTTTCCCGAGCAGTACTTC

clone size: few
CDR3 length: 15
V gene: TRBV6-2/TRBV6-3
D gene: TRBD2
J gene: TRBJ2-3
CDR3 protein: CASSSGLARTDTQYF
CDR3 DNA: TGTGCCAGCAGTTCGGGACTAGCGCGAACAGATACGCAGTATTTT

clone size: -
CDR3 length: 18
V gene: TRBV24-1
D gene: TRBD2
J gene: TRBJ2-3
CDR3 protein: CATSDQFRTSGGRDTQYF
CDR3 DNA: TGTGCCACCAGTGATCAGTTCCGGACTAGCGGGGGGAGAGATACGCAGTATTTT

clone size: -
CDR3 length: 15
V gene: TRBV4-3
D gene: -
J gene: TRBJ2-3
CDR3 protein: CASSVGGRRTDTQYF
CDR3 DNA: TGCGCCAGCAGCGTCGGGGGGCGCCGCACAGATACGCAGTATTTT

clone size: -
CDR3 length: 15
V gene: TRBV30
D gene: TRBD2
J gene: TRBJ2-2
CDR3 protein: CAWTPSGSRAGELFF
CDR3 DNA: TGTGCCTGGACTCCTAGCGGGAGTCGGGCCGGGGAGCTGTTTTTT

clone size: -
CDR3 length: 16
V gene: TRBV9
D gene: -
J gene: TRBJ2-3
CDR3 protein: CASSVQGGVSTDTQYF
CDR3 DNA: TGTGCCAGCAGCGTTCAGGGGGGTGTAAGCACAGATACGCAGTATTTT

clone size: -
CDR3 length: 18
V gene: TRBV7-9
D gene: -
J gene: TRBJ2-1
CDR3 protein: CASSPLITDLINDNEQFF
CDR3 DNA: TGTGCCAGCAGCCCACTCATAACTGACCTAATCAATGACAATGAGCAGTTCTTC

clone size: -
CDR3 length: 15
V gene: TRBV5-1
D gene: TRBD1
J gene: TRBJ1-1
CDR3 protein: CASSPRTGGGTEAFF
CDR3 DNA: TGCGCCAGCAGCCCAAGGACAGGGGGCGGCACTGAAGCTTTCTTT

clone size: -
CDR3 length: 14
V gene: TRBV16
D gene: -
J gene: TRBJ2-5
CDR3 protein: CASSQGEYQETQYF
CDR3 DNA: TGTGCCAGCAGCCAAGGGGAGTACCAAGAGACCCAGTACTTC

clone size: -
CDR3 length: 16
V gene: TRBV4-2
D gene: -
J gene: TRBJ2-6
CDR3 protein: CASSRVQGSGANVLTF
CDR3 DNA: TGTGCCAGCAGCCGGGTCCAAGGGTCCGGGGCCAACGTCCTGACTTTC

clone size: once
CDR3 length: 15
V gene: TRBV14
D gene: -
J gene: TRBJ2-6
CDR3 protein: CASSPTLGGANVLTF
CDR3 DNA: TGTGCCAGCAGCCCAACTCTAGGTGGGGCCAACGTCCTGACTTTC

clone size: -
CDR3 length: 14
V gene: TRBV11-2
D gene: TRBD2
J gene: TRBJ2-7
CDR3 protein: CASRLAGALYEQYF
CDR3 DNA: TGTGCCTCCCGGCTAGCGGGAGCCCTCTACGAGCAGTACTTC

clone size: once
CDR3 length: 14
V gene: TRBV6-2/TRBV6-3
D gene: TRBD2
J gene: TRBJ2-1
CDR3 protein: CASTPGGRNNEQFF
CDR3 DNA: TGTGCCAGCACCCCGGGAGGGCGAAACAATGAGCAGTTCTTC

clone size: -
CDR3 length: 11
V gene: TRBV28
D gene: -
J gene: TRBJ1-1
CDR3 protein: CASSLPPEAFF
CDR3 DNA: TGTGCCAGCAGTTTACCCCCTGAAGCTTTCTTT

clone size: -
CDR3 length: 14
V gene: TRBV7-9
D gene: -
J gene: TRBJ2-1
CDR3 protein: CASSSGASYNEQFF
CDR3 DNA: TGTGCCAGCAGCTCCGGGGCCTCCTACAATGAGCAGTTCTTC

clone size: -
CDR3 length: 13
V gene: TRBV11-1
D gene: -
J gene: TRBJ1-2
CDR3 protein: CASSLGPDYGYTF
CDR3 DNA: TGTGCCAGCAGCTTAGGCCCGGACTATGGCTACACCTTC

clone size: -
CDR3 length: 14
V gene: TRBV12-3/TRBV12-4
D gene: TRBD2
J gene: TRBJ2-3
CDR3 protein: CASRPNLAGDTQYF
CDR3 DNA: TGTGCCAGCAGACCGAACCTAGCGGGAGATACGCAGTATTTT

clone size: -
CDR3 length: 11
V gene: TRBV20-1
D gene: -
J gene: TRBJ2-5
CDR3 protein: CSAGAEETQYF
CDR3 DNA: TGCAGTGCTGGGGCGGAAGAGACCCAGTACTTC

clone size: -
CDR3 length: 14
V gene: TRBV18
D gene: -
J gene: TRBJ1-1
CDR3 protein: CASSSQGANTEAFF
CDR3 DNA: TGTGCCAGCTCGTCCCAGGGAGCTAACACTGAAGCTTTCTTT

clone size: -
CDR3 length: 15
V gene: TRBV14
D gene: TRBD1
J gene: TRBJ2-1
CDR3 protein: CASSQVRTGGNEQFF
CDR3 DNA: TGTGCCAGCAGCCAGGTCAGGACAGGGGGCAATGAGCAGTTCTTC

clone size: -
CDR3 length: 16
V gene: TRBV24-1
D gene: TRBD1
J gene: TRBJ2-5
CDR3 protein: CATSDFTTGLQETQYF
CDR3 DNA: TGTGCCACCAGTGATTTTACGACAGGGCTACAAGAGACCCAGTACTTC

clone size: -
CDR3 length: 15
V gene: TRBV20-1
D gene: -
J gene: TRBJ2-3
CDR3 protein: CSARTVREYSDTQYF
CDR3 DNA: TGCAGTGCCAGGACCGTACGGGAGTACTCAGATACGCAGTATTTT

clone size: -
CDR3 length: 16
V gene: TRBV6-2/TRBV6-3
D gene: -
J gene: TRBJ2-2
CDR3 protein: CASSLRGQGNTGELFF
CDR3 DNA: TGTGCCAGCAGTTTGCGGGGGCAAGGGAACACCGGGGAGCTGTTTTTT

clone size: -
CDR3 length: 17
V gene: TRBV6-1
D gene: -
J gene: TRBJ1-6
CDR3 protein: CASRGAGNREFPTSLHF
CDR3 DNA: TGTGCCAGCAGAGGGGCCGGGAACCGAGAGTTCCCTACATCGCTCCACTTT

clone size: -
CDR3 length: 14
V gene: TRBV24-1
D gene: -
J gene: TRBJ2-1
CDR3 protein: CATSDPDRNNEQFF
CDR3 DNA: TGTGCCACCAGTGACCCGGACAGAAACAATGAGCAGTTCTTC

clone size: -
CDR3 length: 16
V gene: TRBV5-4
D gene: TRBD2
J gene: TRBJ2-5
CDR3 protein: CASSLGLTSSQETQYF
CDR3 DNA: TGTGCCAGCAGCTTGGGACTGACTAGCTCCCAAGAGACCCAGTACTTC

clone size: -
CDR3 length: 15
V gene: TRBV6-2/TRBV6-3
D gene: TRBD1
J gene: TRBJ2-2
CDR3 protein: CASSPATGNAGELFF
CDR3 DNA: TGTGCCAGCAGCCCAGCGACAGGGAACGCCGGGGAGCTGTTTTTT

clone size: -
CDR3 length: 11
V gene: TRBV6-2/TRBV6-3
D gene: -
J gene: TRBJ2-3
CDR3 protein: CASKQIDTQYF
CDR3 DNA: TGTGCCAGCAAGCAGATAGATACGCAGTATTTT

clone size: -
CDR3 length: 14
V gene: TRBV28
D gene: -
J gene: TRBJ2-6
CDR3 protein: CASISSSGANVLTF
CDR3 DNA: TGTGCCAGCATATCTTCCTCTGGGGCCAACGTCCTGACTTTC

clone size: -
CDR3 length: 14
V gene: TRBV20-1
D gene: -
J gene: TRBJ1-4
CDR3 protein: CSAGQDATNEKLFF
CDR3 DNA: TGCAGTGCTGGGCAAGATGCAACTAATGAAAAACTGTTTTTT